The present entry profiles one T cell receptor (beta chain) with its context. Its antigen is unidentified. Profiling relied on immunoSEQ multiplex PCR, and the TCRdb table lists in-frame clones only, not all of them. The table records about 11,000 clones, around 69% of them present only once. This sample was taken from a study of early stage breast cancer tumors. Looking at the study overall: Of 15 to 20 invasive breast tumors, about a dozen were hormone receptor-positive, HER2-negative.

Points from the study as a whole: Compared with adjacent normal breast, tumors showed about 2.3-fold denser, more clonal T cells. Functional markers like CD4, CD8 and FOXP3 were missed in bulk sequencing. Commonly generated sequences made up most enriched TCRB sequences shared between patients.

The sequence derives from a person aged 40 to 49 with breast cancer. The sequenced material came from breast tumor tissue.

This CDR3 is CASSATWQGSRRDGYTF. CDR3 DNA: TGTGCCAGCAGTGCGACGTGGCAGGGAAGCCGACGTGATGGCTACACCTTC. J is TRBJ1-2 and V is TRBV6-1; weak D call: TRBD1 (5 bases). Germline lookup yields CDR1 MNHNS and CDR2 SASEGT. The CDR3 runs 17 residues. V lost 4 bases and J lost 6, with 24 bases in between.